This T cell receptor beta chain was observed in a study of blood T cell repertoires in COVID-19. Looking at the study overall: From the United States, Italy and Spain came samples of acute and convalescent COVID-19. T cells, B-cell-depleted T cells, or PBMCs provided the cDNA or gDNA that served as material.

Methods used by the authors: Using reference gene primer amplification, nucleated cell counts were estimated. The assay was immunoSEQ multiplex PCR, and TCRdb's table has in-frame clones only and misses some. The D gene and trimming were derived from the DNA, and the V and J assignments and clone size from that table. The profile shows tens of thousands of clones, over 75% of them singletons. The J segment lost 7 bases and the V segment lost 4 bases, leaving 8 bases of the junction unmatched. In germline, CDR1 is SNHLY, CDR2 FYNNEI. This CDR3 is 16 amino acids long. The source material was peripheral blood. The chain links TRBV2 to TRBJ1-5; TRBD1 matches at 12 bases. The clonotype comes from a woman aged 80 or older with acute or convalescent COVID-19. The chain's CDR3 is CASSAGQGALGQPQHF. The DNA for the CDR3 is TGTGCCAGCAGTGCGGGACAGGGGGCGCTTGGGCAGCCCCAGCATTTT. The full variable domain, with the rest looked up from reference TRBV2 and TRBJ1-5, is EPEVTQTPSHQVTQMGQEVILRCVPISNHLYFYWYRQILGQKVEFLVSFYNNEISEKSEIFDDQFSVERPDGSNFTLKIRSTKLEDSAMYFCASSAGQGALGQPQHFGDGTRLSIL.